This TCR beta chain appears in the sequencing data of a study of OX40 agonist ivuxolimab in advanced cancers. In the study overall: Ivuxolimab was a fully human IgG2 agonistic monoclonal antibody targeting the costimulatory receptor OX40 (CD134). Intravenous ivuxolimab was administered to patients every 2 weeks at six dose levels: 0.01, 0.1, 0.3, 1.5, 3 and 10 mg/kg. Of the 50 to 55 dose-escalation patients, hepatocellular carcinoma was present in about 20, melanoma in approximately 15, renal cell carcinoma in 9 and head and neck cancer in 9. A male proportion of almost 85% and a mean age of around 60 years, ranging from roughly 23 to 79, were recorded for the dose-escalation cohort. Prior anti-PD-1, anti-PD-L1 or anti-CTLA-4 therapy was permitted, and checkpoint inhibitors had been received by around 40% of dose-escalation patients. Partial responses occurred in three dose-escalation patients: two with cutaneous melanoma and one with hepatocellular carcinoma. Peripheral TCRbeta sequencing aimed to test whether ivuxolimab altered TCR sequence diversity and caused clonal T-cell expansion. The paper covers the monotherapy dose-escalation part of the phase I ivuxolimab trial, which included N ≈ 54 patients.

Note on this clone: Its antigen specificity is not known. No much larger clone exists at a distance of one base, and base qualities are not known.

Points the paper makes about the study in general: In partial responders in the 0.1-3.0 mg/kg groups, normalized peripheral clonal expansion was found to be among the lowest, especially among CD8+ T cells. Clonal expansion of both CD4+ and CD8+ blood T cells was observed from baseline to week 6 at doses 0.1 to 3.0 mg/kg. The antigen specificity of the clonally expanded peripheral T cells was not determined. After ivuxolimab, more expanded clones were found on average in CD8+ T cells than in CD4+ T cells. Low levels of normalized T-cell clonal expansion were also seen in some nonresponding patients.

Trimming removed 0 bases from V and 9 bases from J, leaving 14 bases between the germline ends. The germline V gene sets CDR1 to LGHNA and CDR2 to YSLEER. The CDR3, cysteine through phenylalanine, is 14 amino acids long. The retained sequence is limited to the CDR3, 42 bases, with the frame set at the first base. The trial excluded patients who had a history of autoimmune disease or who were on systemic immunosuppression. Peripheral blood for TCR sequencing was drawn from every dose cohort at baseline, at cycle 4 day 1 and at cycle 7 day 1. Samples were obtained from an open-label, multicenter, first-in-human phase I dose-escalation trial of ivuxolimab. Adults with locally advanced or metastatic melanoma, renal cell carcinoma, hepatocellular carcinoma or head and neck squamous cell carcinoma were enrolled in the trial. CD4+ and CD8+ T cells were sorted separately from peripheral blood before TCR sequencing.

To sequence the TCRbeta CDR3 region, genomic DNA was isolated from the sorted cells. The immunoSEQ Assay was used to sequence the TCRbeta CDR3 regions. Not all clones reach the TCRdb copy of this immuneACCESS table, which keeps in-frame sequences only. Checked studies attribute under half of the gap to unresolved V genes and leave the rest unexplained. A total of over 70,000 clones appear in this sample, roughly 91% of them only once. Approximately 14% of the sample belongs to the ten largest clones. The receptor chain draws on TRBV4-3 and TRBJ1-2; the D gene cannot be resolved reliably. The specimen comprised CD4+ or CD8+ T cells sorted from blood, sampled in a trial of the OX40 agonist ivuxolimab. The TCR comes from an adult with an advanced solid tumor such as melanoma, head and neck, liver or kidney cancer. CDR3 reads: CASSQDRQYGSYTF. The DNA sequence is given as TGCGCCAGCAGCCAAGATCGGCAGTACGGGAGCTACACCTTC.